The table lists the clone carrying this TCR beta chain with many counts. Each patient went into thyroid surgery without having received any treatment. TCRdb redid the clone calls on the PCR reads using MiXCR. The repertoire consists of 45,000 or so clones, with about 4.3% occurring once and the leading ten covering around 9.6%. The sample comes from a study of metastatic and nonmetastatic thyroid tumors. Germline V gives CDR1 SGHVS, CDR2 FQNEAQ. V dropped 3 bases and J dropped 0; count of bases not matched to a gene: 2. The CDR3 has 16 amino acids. This chain joins TRBV7-8 and TRBJ2-1; 10 bases map to TRBD2. This TCR derives from a female donor with papillary thyroid cancer or a benign thyroid nodule (not recorded which). Some clones in this sample may be carry-over from other donors' samples. The specimen was blood. DNA of the CDR3: TGTGCCAGCAGCTTGTCTAGCGGGAGCTCCTACAATGAGCAGTTCTTC. Protein sequence: CASSLSSGSSYNEQFF.